Presented here are 17 T cell receptor beta chains from one specimen sequenced in a study of control samples from healthy donors and cancer patients. Sequencing used immunoSEQ multiplex PCR; TCRdb keeps in-frame clones, though not all of them. Here the sample spans tens of thousands of clones, roughly nine tenths being singletons. Material for sequencing was blood. Receptors originate from a man in his fifties or sixties in good health.

The chain couples TRBV18 to TRBJ1-6, with no clear D. V lost 1 base and J lost 11, with 12 bases in between. Germline CDR1 and CDR2: KGHSH and LQKENI. The CDR3 consists of 14 residues. CDR3 sequence: CASSPQQMDAPLHF. CDR3 nucleotides: TGTGCCAGCTCACCACAACAGATGGATGCACCCCTCCACTTT.

This rearrangement joins TRBV2 to TRBJ2-1; D is uncertain. The V gene lost 11 bases and the J gene lost 5 bases, with 16 bases spanning the gap. The CDR3 spans 13 residues. Germline CDR1 SNHLY, CDR2 FYNNEI. CDR3 nucleotide sequence: TGTGCCCAAAGGGCCCTCGGAGACAATGAGCAGTTCTTC. This translates into CAQRALGDNEQFF. Drawing the rest from reference TRBV2 and TRBJ2-1, the complete variable domain is EPEVTQTPSHQVTQMGQEVILRCVPISNHLYFYWYRQILGQKVEFLVSFYNNEISEKSEIFDDQFSVERPDGSNFTLKIRSTKLEDSAMYFCAQRALGDNEQFFGPGTRLTVL.

The CDR3 region is CASSLALDTQYF. CDR3 in DNA: TGCGCCAGCAGCTTGGCCCTAGATACGCAGTATTTT. The V call is TRBV5-1, the J call TRBJ2-3; D is ambiguous. The germline V gene has CDR1 SGHRS and CDR2 YFSETQ. The CDR3 contains 12 residues. The V end lost 0 bases, the J end lost 5 bases, and 4 bases lay between the germline ends.

The gene calls are TRBV7-9 and TRBJ1-4, with a weak D call TRBD1 (6 bases). V was trimmed by 5 bases and J by 10 bases, leaving 20 bases between them. This CDR3 has 15 residues. Looked up from germline, CDR1 is SEHNR and CDR2 is FQNEAQ (reference sequence). For the CDR3, the DNA is TGTGCCAGCAGCGAAGGGGGTCTAGAGGTTGGAAAACTGTTTTTT. This encodes CASSEGGLEVGKLFF.

This chain joins TRBV6-1 and TRBJ2-3; 8 positions agree with TRBD1. CDR1 is MNHNS and CDR2 is SASEGT in the germline V gene. With V trimmed by 3 bases and J by 0 bases, 2 bases remained unmatched. The CDR3 is made up of 15 amino acids. The CDR3 region is CASSETGASTDTQYF. CDR3 coding DNA: TGTGCCAGCAGTGAGACAGGGGCAAGCACAGATACGCAGTATTTT.

A note on this clone: The limits of the CDR3 on the DNA are not certain, so only TCRdb's listed CDR3 is given. This chain joins TRBV4-1 and TRBJ2-2; the table's D gene call, TRBD1, was not cross checked with the DNA. The CDR3 is 16 residues long, counting both termini. In germline, CDR1 is MGHRA, CDR2 YSYEKL. CDR3 loop: CASSQDGQGTPGSCFF.

The V and J genes are TRBV11-2 and TRBJ2-7, with a tentative D call TRBD1 (5 bases). The CDR3 spans 14 residues. Looked up from germline, CDR1 is SGHAT and CDR2 is FQNNGV. Deletions cut 3 bases from V and 9 bases from J, with 18 bases between. CDR3 nucleotides: TGTGCCAGCAGCTTCGACTCTCGACAGACTTGGCAGTACTTC. Translating gives CASSFDSRQTWQYF.

This clone qualifies as medium-sized. The J gene is TRBJ2-1, the V gene TRBV19; 9 bases match TRBD2. Germline lookup yields CDR1 LNHDA and CDR2 SQIVND (reference sequence). This CDR3 has 14 residues. The V gene end was trimmed by 11 bases and the J gene end by 4 bases; junction bases not matched to a gene: 9. The chain's CDR3 is CAVTTSGDYNEQFF. The CDR3 nucleotides read TGTGCCGTTACGACTAGCGGAGATTACAATGAGCAGTTCTTC.

This rearrangement joins TRBV29-1 to TRBJ1-1; unclear D gene. This CDR3 region has 13 residues. V gave up 3 bases and J gave up 0 bases, with 8 bases separating them. Germline CDR1 and CDR2: SQVTM and ANQGSEA. CDR3 region: CSVDAGLNTEAFF. DNA for the CDR3: TGCAGCGTTGACGCTGGGTTGAACACTGAAGCTTTCTTT.

The chain combines TRBV5-4 with TRBJ2-7, with TRBD2 matching 7 bases. The V and J ends lost 4 bases and 4 bases, in that order; junction bases with no gene match: 8. Germline CDR1 and CDR2: SGHNT and YYREEE (reference sequence). This CDR3 contains 14 residues. CDR3 region: CASSQPGLQYEQYF. CDR3 sequence (DNA): TGTGCCAGCAGCCAACCGGGACTACAATACGAGCAGTACTTC.

The rearrangement links TRBV6-5 to TRBJ1-1, with a tentative D call TRBD1 (6 bases). This CDR3 is built from 14 residues. Germline V gene data show CDR1 as MNHEY and CDR2 as SVGAGI. Trimming stripped 2 bases from V and 4 bases from J, with 11 bases between. The CDR3: CASSYGGSSTEAFF. The CDR3 DNA reads TGTGCCAGCAGTTACGGGGGCTCGAGCACTGAAGCTTTCTTT.

J is TRBJ1-2 and V is TRBV11-2; TRBD1 matches at 7 bases. V lost 1 base and J lost 3; bases outside the gene matches: 8. CDR3 length: 16 residues. In germline, CDR1 is SGHAT, CDR2 FQNNGV. The CDR3 loop is CASSLGKQGLDYGYTF. In DNA form, the CDR3 reads TGTGCCAGCAGCTTAGGGAAACAGGGGTTGGACTATGGCTACACCTTC. The full variable domain, with the rest looked up from reference TRBV11-2 and TRBJ1-2, is EAGVAQSPRYKIIEKRQSVAFWCNPISGHATLYWYQQILGQGPKLLIQFQNNGVVDDSQLPKDRFSAERLKGVDSTLKIQPAKLEDSAVYLCASSLGKQGLDYGYTFGSGTRLTVV.

The V gene is TRBV18, the J gene TRBJ1-2; maybe TRBD1 (6 bases). V lost 2 bases, J lost 7 bases, and 14 bases lay in between. The CDR3 covers 14 residues. Germline assignment: CDR1 KGHSH and CDR2 LQKENI. The DNA for the CDR3 is TGTGCCAGCTCACCATCTGCACAGGGAGGTGGCTACACCTTC. It specifies CASSPSAQGGGYTF.

The CDR3 here is CASGSGHLGYGYTF. As DNA, the CDR3 is TGTGCCAGCGGCTCGGGACACCTGGGGTATGGCTACACCTTC. The J gene is TRBJ1-2, the V gene TRBV27, with D possibly being TRBD1 (6 bases). Per germline, CDR1 MNHEY and CDR2 SMNVEV (reference sequence). V lost 8 bases and J 5 bases, leaving 18 bases between the germline ends. This CDR3 has 14 amino acids.

For the CDR3, the DNA is TGTGCCAGCTCACTAATTTCCGGGACAGGGCCATACAATGAGCAGTTCTTC. Translating gives CASSLISGTGPYNEQFF. The J gene is TRBJ2-1, the V gene TRBV18; 9 bases are shared with TRBD1. The CDR3 consists of 17 residues. With V trimmed by 4 bases and J by 4 bases, 11 bases remained unmatched. Germline CDR1 is KGHSH and CDR2 is LQKENI. Full variable domain (remainder filled in from reference TRBV18 and TRBJ2-1): NAGVMQNPRHLVRRRGQEARLRCSPMKGHSHVYWYRQLPEEGLKFMVYLQKENIIDESGMPKERFSAEFPKEGPSILRIQQVVRGDSAAYFCASSLISGTGPYNEQFFGPGTRLTVL.

The table lists this clone with a count of one. The chain recombines TRBV5-5 with TRBJ1-3; D not certain. The CDR3 length is 18 residues. Trimming left V 3 bases short and J 0 bases short, with 19 bases between. The germline V gene encodes CDR1 SGHKS and CDR2 YYEKEE (reference sequence). The CDR3 reads CASSSWVAARLSGNTIYF. CDR3 nucleotide sequence: TGTGCCAGCAGCTCCTGGGTTGCCGCCAGGCTCTCTGGAAACACCATATATTTT.

The genes are TRBV5-1 and TRBJ1-3, with 8 positions matching TRBD1. The V and J ends lost 4 bases and 2 bases, in that order; junction bases with no gene match: 11. This CDR3 is 17 amino acids long. Germline CDR1 reads SGHRS; CDR2 reads YFSETQ. CDR3 sequence: CASSPEGQGVAGNTIYF. Here the CDR3 DNA reads TGCGCCAGCAGCCCCGAAGGACAGGGAGTGGCTGGAAACACCATATATTTT.